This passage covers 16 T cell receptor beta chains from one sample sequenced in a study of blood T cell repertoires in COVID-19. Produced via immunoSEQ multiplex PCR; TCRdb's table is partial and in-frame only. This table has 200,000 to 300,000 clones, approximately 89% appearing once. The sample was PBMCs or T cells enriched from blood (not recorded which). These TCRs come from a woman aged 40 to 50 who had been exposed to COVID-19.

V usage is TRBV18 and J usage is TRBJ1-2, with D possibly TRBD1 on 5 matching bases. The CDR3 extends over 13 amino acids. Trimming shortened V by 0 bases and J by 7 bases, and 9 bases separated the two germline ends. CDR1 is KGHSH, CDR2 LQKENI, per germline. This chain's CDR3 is CASSPPAGTGYTF. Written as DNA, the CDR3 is TGTGCCAGCTCACCACCGGCGGGGACTGGCTACACCTTC. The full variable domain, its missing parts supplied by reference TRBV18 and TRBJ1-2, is NAGVMQNPRHLVRRRGQEARLRCSPMKGHSHVYWYRQLPEEGLKFMVYLQKENIIDESGMPKERFSAEFPKEGPSILRIQQVVRGDSAAYFCASSPPAGTGYTFGSGTRLTVV.

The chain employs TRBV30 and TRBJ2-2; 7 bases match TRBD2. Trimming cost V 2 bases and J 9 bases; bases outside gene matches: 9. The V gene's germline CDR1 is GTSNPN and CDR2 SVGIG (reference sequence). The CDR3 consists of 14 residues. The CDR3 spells CAWSPGTIYWELFF. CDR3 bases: TGTGCCTGGAGTCCCGGGACTATCTACTGGGAGCTGTTTTTT. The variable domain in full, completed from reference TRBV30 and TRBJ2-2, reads SQTIHQWPATLVQPVGSPLSLECTVEGTSNPNLYWYRQAAGRGLQLLFYSVGIGQISSEVPQNLSASRPQDRQFILSSKKLLLSDSGFYLCAWSPGTIYWELFFGEGSRLTVL.

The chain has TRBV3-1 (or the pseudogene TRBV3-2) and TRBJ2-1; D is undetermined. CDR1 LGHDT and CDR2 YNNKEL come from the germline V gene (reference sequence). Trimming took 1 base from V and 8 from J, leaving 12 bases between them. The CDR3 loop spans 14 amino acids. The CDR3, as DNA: TGTGCCAGCAGCCAAGTCCGAGCGTACCATGAGCAGTTCTTC. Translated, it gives CASSQVRAYHEQFF.

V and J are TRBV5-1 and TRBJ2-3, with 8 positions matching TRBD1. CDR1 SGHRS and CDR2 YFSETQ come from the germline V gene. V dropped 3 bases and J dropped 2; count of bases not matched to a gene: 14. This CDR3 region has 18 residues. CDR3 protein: CASSWGAQGALATDTQYF. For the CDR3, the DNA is TGCGCCAGCAGCTGGGGGGCTCAGGGGGCTTTAGCCACAGATACGCAGTATTTT.

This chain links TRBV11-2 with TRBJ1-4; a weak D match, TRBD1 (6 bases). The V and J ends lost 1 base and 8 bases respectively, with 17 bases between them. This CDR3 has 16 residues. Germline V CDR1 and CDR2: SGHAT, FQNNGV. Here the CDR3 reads CASSLGSGTLIEKLFF. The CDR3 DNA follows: TGTGCCAGCAGCTTAGGTTCCGGGACACTAATCGAAAAACTGTTTTTT.

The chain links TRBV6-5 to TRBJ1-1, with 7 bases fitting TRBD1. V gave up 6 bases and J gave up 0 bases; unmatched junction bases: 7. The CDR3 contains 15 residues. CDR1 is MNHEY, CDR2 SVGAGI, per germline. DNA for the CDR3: TGTGCCAGCAGATTCCGGGACAGCCTGAACACTGAAGCTTTCTTT. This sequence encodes CASRFRDSLNTEAFF.

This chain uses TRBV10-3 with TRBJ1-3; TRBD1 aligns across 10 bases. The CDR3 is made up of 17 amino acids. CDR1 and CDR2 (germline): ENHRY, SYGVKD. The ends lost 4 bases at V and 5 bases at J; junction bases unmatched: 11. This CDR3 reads CAISGPGTGVMRNTIYF. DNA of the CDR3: TGTGCCATCAGTGGCCCCGGGACAGGGGTAATGAGAAACACCATATATTTT.

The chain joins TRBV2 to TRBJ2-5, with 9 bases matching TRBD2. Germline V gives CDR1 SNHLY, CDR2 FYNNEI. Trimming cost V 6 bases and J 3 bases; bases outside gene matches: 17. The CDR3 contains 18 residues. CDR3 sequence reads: CASSPSNRGLAKKETQYF. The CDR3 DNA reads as TGTGCCAGCAGCCCATCGAACCGGGGACTAGCAAAGAAAGAGACCCAGTACTTC.

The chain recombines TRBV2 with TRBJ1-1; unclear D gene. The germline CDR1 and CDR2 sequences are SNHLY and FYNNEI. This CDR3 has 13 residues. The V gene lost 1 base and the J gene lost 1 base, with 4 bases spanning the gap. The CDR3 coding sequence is TGTGCCAGCAGTGAAGGAGGGAACACTGAAGCTTTCTTT. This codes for CASSEGGNTEAFF.

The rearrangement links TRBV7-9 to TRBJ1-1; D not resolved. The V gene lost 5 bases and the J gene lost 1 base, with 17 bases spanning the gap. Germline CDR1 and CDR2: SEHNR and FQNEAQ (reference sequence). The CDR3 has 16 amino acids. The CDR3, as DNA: TGTGCCAGCAGCCTTCGACTCCCCTCCGGGAACACTGAAGCTTTCTTT. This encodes CASSLRLPSGNTEAFF.

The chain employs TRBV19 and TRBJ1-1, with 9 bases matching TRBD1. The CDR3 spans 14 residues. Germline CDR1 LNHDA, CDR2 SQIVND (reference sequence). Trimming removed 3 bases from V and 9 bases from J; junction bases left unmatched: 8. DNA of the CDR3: TGTGCCAGTAGTATCCAGGGACAGGGAGATAAAGCTTTCTTT. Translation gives CASSIQGQGDKAFF.

The CDR3 DNA reads as TGTGCCAGCAGTTTCCCCTATTGGGGCCAGGGTTTAAGTCAGCCCCAGCATTTT. Translating it yields CASSFPYWGQGLSQPQHF. This chain links TRBV28 with TRBJ1-5; D possibly corresponds to TRBD1 (5 bases). The CDR3 consists of 18 residues. Germline CDR1 reads MDHEN; CDR2 reads SYDVKM. Trimming cost V 3 bases and J 6 bases, with 24 bases left between them.

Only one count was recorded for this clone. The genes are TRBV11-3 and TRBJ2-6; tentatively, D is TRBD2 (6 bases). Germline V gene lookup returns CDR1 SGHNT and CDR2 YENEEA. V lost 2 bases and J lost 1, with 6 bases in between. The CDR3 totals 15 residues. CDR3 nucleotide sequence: TGTGCCAGCAGCTTACGGGGGTCTGGGGCCAACGTCCTGACTTTC. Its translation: CASSLRGSGANVLTF. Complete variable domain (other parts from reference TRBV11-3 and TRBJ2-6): EAGVVQSPRYKIIEKKQPVAFWCNPISGHNTLYWYLQNLGQGPELLIRYENEEAVDDSQLPKDRFSAERLKGVDSTLKIQPAELGDSAVYLCASSLRGSGANVLTFGAGSRLTVL.

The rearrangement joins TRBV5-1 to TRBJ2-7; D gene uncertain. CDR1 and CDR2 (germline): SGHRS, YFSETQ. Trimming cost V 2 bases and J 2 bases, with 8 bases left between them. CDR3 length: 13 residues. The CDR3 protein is CASSFQETYEQYF. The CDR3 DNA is TGCGCCAGCAGCTTCCAGGAAACCTACGAGCAGTACTTC. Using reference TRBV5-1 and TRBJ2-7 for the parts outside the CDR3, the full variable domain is KAGVTQTPRYLIKTRGQQVTLSCSPISGHRSVSWYQQTPGQGLQFLFEYFSETQRNKGNFPGRFSGRQFSNSRSEMNVSTLELGDSALYLCASSFQETYEQYFGPGTRLTVT.

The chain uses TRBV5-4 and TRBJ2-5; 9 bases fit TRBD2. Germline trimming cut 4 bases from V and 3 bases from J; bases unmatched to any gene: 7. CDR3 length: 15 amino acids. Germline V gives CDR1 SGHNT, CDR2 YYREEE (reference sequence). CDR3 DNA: TGTGCCAGCAGCGGCGGGACTAGCCCGGAAGAGACCCAGTACTTC. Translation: CASSGGTSPEETQYF.

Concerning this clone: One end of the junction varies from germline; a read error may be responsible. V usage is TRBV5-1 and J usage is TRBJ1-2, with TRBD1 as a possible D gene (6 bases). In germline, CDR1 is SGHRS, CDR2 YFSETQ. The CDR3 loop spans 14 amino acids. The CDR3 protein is CASSLEAGVYGYTF. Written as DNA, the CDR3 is TGTGCCAGCAGCTTGGAGGCAGGGGTCTATGGCTACACCTTC. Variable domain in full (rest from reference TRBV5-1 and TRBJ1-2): KAGVTQTPRYLIKTRGQQVTLSCSPISGHRSVSWYQQTPGQGLQFLFEYFSETQRNKGNFPGRFSGRQFSNSRSEMNVSTLELGDSALYLCASSLEAGVYGYTFGSGTRLTVV.